What follows describes a single T cell receptor beta chain. Its recognized antigen is unknown. Base quality data are lacking; no much larger clone is found one base away. The ViraFEST assay stimulated PBMC with viral peptide pools and then used TCR sequencing to identify antigen-specific CD4+ T cell clonotypes by expansion. After 10 to 11 days of culture, CD4+ T cells were isolated with the EasySep CD4+ T cell isolation kit. None of the healthy vaccine recipients had a prior SARS-CoV-2 infection, which was confirmed by nucleocapsid antibody tests that came back negative both before and after vaccination. Some 2 million PBMC per well were cultured in IMDM with 5% human AB serum, around 10 IU/ml IL-2 and gentamicin, plus 10 ug/ml peptides. On days 3 and 7, half of the culture medium was replaced with fresh IL-2-containing medium. Each peptide stimulation condition was cultured in triplicate wells unless otherwise noted. PBMC were separated from whole blood using Ficoll-Paque Plus gradient centrifugation and were then either cryopreserved at -140C or used fresh. The spike proteins of SARS-CoV-2 and of the common cold coronaviruses HCoV-NL63, HCoV-OC43 and HCoV-229E were spanned by overlapping peptide pools. Genomic DNA was extracted from cultured CD4+ T cells with the QIAamp micro DNA kit.

Library method: the immunoSEQ multiplex PCR assay. TCR beta CDR3 sequencing was performed on DNA from the cultured, isolated CD4+ T cells. From the authors' description of their analysis: The analysis removed non-productive TCR sequences, trimmed reads to the CDR3 region, and retained only CDR3s that were 7 or more amino acids long. The MANAFEST web app was used to identify antigen-specific clonotypes by comparing expansion in peptide wells with expansion in reference cultures. For clones to be considered positive, expansion at FDR<0.05 versus reference and all other wells, an odds ratio above 5, and a frequency above 0.1% in two replicate wells were required. Clonotypes significantly expanded in SARS-CoV-2 spike wells and in at least one common cold coronavirus spike condition were defined as cross-reactive. CDR3 similarity was assessed by Levenshtein distance using the stringdist R package, and unrooted trees were constructed with ape in R 3.6.1. TCRdb took this table from immuneACCESS and kept in-frame rearrangements with V and J called. Such tables lack part of the clones; where checked against another copy, unresolved V genes explain under half of the gap, and the rest is unexplained. From that table come the V and J calls and clone size; the DNA was used to work out D and trimming. For this sample the table gives just under 45,000 clones, of which around 78% were detected only once. The top ten clones comprise 11% of the sample.

The sample originates from a study of vaccination effects on CD4 cells after COVID-19 (dated by TCRdb to about 2022). As for the study more broadly: Two doses of either the BNT162b2 or the mRNA-1273 mRNA SARS-CoV-2 vaccine were administered to participants. The study compared SARS-CoV-2 spike-specific CD4+ TCR repertoires before and after mRNA vaccination in COVID-19 convalescent patients and infection-naive vaccine recipients. Altogether, around ten COVID-19 convalescent patients and several SARS-CoV-2-naive healthy vaccine recipients made up the full study. Cultures from other donors in the study were sequenced using the Oncomine TCR Beta short-read assay on an Illumina iSeq 100. Here is what the overall study found, with its caveats: Both infection-induced and vaccine-induced clones contracted markedly at late post-vaccination timepoints, which is consistent with waning T cell responses. In healthy vaccine recipients, vaccine-induced clones were almost all SARS-CoV-2 mono-reactive, with only 1 of 255 cross-reactive with common cold coronaviruses. The study was limited by a small number of convalescent patients and lacked early post-infection timepoints.

V and J are truncated by 6 bases and 0 bases respectively, leaving an intervening sequence of 6 bases. Reading the germline V gene gives CDR1 MNHEY and CDR2 SVGAGI. The CDR3 goes from the cysteine to the phenylalanine over 14 residues. The entry retains the CDR3 DNA only, 42 bases that are in frame from base 1. This receptor was obtained from a human donor who received a COVID-19 vaccine. Recombination linked TRBV6-5 to TRBJ2-6; no D segment can be confidently identified. This material consisted of CD4+ T cells from PBMCs cultured with SARS-CoV-2 spike peptides, taken before COVID-19 vaccination. The cell subset or site tag for this specimen amounts to: SARS-CoV-2 spike overlapping peptide pool stimulation. The CDR3 sequence is CASRGPSGANVLTF. The bases read TGTGCCAGCAGGGGTCCCTCTGGGGCCAACGTCCTGACTTTC.